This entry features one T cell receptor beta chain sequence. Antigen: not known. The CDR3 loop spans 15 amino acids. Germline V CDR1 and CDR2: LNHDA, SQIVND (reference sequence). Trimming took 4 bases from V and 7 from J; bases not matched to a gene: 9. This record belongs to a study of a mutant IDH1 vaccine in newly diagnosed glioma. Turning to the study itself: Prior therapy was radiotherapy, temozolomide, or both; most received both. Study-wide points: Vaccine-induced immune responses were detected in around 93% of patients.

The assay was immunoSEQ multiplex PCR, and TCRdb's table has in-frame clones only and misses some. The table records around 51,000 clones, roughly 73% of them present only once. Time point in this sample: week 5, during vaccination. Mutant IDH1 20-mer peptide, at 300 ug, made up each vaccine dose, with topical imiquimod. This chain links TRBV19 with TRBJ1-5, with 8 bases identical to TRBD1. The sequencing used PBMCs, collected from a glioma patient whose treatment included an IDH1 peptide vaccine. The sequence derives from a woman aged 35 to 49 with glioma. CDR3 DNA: TGTGCCAGTAGTAGGCCTCAGGGGGCTTGGCAGCCCCAGCATTTT. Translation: CASSRPQGAWQPQHF.